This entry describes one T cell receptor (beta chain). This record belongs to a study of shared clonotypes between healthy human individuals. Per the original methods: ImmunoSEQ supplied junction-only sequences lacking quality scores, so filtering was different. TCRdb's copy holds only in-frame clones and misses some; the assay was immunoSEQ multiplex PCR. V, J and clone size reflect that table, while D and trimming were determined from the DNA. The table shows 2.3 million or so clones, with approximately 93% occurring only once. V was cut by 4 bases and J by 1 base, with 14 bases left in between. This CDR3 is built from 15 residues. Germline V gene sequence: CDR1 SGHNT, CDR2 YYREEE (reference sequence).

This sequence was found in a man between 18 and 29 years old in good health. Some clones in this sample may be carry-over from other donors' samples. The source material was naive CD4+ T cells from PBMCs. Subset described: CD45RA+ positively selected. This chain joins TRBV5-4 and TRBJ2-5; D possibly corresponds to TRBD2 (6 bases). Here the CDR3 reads CASSPTHSGQETQYF. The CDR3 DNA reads TGTGCCAGCAGCCCAACCCATAGCGGCCAAGAGACCCAGTACTTC.